Sequencing of this T cell receptor (beta chain) was carried out in a study of identical twins. TCRdb reprocessed the 5' RACE reads via MiXCR and lists one record per CDR3 protein. The data contain 650,000 to 800,000 distinct CDR3 sequences, 8.5% to 9% of them singletons. This clonotype occurred many times. Germline values: CDR1 MDHEN, CDR2 SYDVKM. This CDR3 comprises 14 residues. V gave up 5 bases and J gave up 1 base, with 8 bases separating them. Separately, the same data were catalogued under a study of yellow fever vaccine responses in identical twins.

Sequencing used PBMCs. This chain joins TRBV28 and TRBJ2-2; unclear D gene. This TCR derives from a woman aged 18 to 35 in good health. This CDR3 is CASSKPMNTGELFF. The CDR3 coding sequence is TGTGCCAGCAGTAAACCGATGAACACCGGGGAGCTGTTTTTT. The whole variable domain, remainder taken from reference TRBV28 and TRBJ2-2, is DVKVTQSSRYLVKRTGEKVFLECVQDMDHENMFWYRQDPGLGLRLIYFSYDVKMKEKGDIPEGYSVSREKKERFSLILESASTNQTSMYLCASSKPMNTGELFFGEGSRLTVL.